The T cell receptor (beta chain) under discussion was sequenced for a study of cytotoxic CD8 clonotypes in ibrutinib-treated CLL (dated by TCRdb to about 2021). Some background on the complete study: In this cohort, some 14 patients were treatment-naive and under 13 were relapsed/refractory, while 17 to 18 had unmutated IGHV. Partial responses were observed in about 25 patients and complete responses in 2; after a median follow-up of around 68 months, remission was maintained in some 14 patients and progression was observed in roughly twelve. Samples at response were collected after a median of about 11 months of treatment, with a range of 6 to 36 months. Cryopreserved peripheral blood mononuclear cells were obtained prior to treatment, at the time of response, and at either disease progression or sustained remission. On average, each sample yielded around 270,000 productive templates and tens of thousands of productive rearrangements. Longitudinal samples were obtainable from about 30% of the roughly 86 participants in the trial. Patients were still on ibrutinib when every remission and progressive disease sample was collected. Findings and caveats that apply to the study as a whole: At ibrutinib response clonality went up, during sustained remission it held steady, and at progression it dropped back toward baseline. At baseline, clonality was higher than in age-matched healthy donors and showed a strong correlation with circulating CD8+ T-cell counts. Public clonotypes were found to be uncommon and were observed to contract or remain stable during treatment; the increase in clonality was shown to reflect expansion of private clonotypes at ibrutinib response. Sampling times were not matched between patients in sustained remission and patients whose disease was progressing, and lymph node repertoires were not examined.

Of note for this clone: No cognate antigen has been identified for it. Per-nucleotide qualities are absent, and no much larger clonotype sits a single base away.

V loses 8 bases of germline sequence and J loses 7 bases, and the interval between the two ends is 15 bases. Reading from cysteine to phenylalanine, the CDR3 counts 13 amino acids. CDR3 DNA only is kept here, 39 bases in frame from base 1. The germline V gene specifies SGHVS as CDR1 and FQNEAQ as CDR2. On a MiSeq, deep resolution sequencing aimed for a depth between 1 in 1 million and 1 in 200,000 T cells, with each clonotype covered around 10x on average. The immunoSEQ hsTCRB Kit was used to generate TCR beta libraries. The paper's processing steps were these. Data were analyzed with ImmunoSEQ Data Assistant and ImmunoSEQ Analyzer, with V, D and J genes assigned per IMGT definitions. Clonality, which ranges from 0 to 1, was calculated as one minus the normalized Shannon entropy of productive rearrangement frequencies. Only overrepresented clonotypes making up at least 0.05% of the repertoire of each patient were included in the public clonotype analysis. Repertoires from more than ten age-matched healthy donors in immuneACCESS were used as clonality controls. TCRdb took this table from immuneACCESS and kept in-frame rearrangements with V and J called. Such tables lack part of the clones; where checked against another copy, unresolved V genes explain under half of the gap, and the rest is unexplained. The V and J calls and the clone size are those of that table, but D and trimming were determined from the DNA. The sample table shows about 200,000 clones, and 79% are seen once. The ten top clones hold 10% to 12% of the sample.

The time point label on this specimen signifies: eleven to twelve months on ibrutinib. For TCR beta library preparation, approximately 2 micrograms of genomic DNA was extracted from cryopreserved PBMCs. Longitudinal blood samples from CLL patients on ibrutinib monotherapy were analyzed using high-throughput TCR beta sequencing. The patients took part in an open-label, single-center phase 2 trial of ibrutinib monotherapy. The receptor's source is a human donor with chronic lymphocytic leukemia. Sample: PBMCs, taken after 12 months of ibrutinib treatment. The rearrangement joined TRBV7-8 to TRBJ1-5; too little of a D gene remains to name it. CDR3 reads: CASAGDRGQPQHF. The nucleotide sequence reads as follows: TGTGCCAGCGCTGGAGACCGGGGACAGCCCCAGCATTTT.